This TCR beta chain was identified during a study of T-cell reconstitution after alpha-beta-depleted transplantation in children. Study results and caveats: Reports say that about two months after transplant, the alpha-beta T cells came out of several hundred graft clones that had expanded. Diversity and T-cell counts at one year after transplant derived mostly from new T cells. Certain patients had high TCRbeta diversity at day 60, and it came from recipient T cells and thymic progenitors that survived.

Using unique molecular identifiers, the investigators prepared the TCRbeta library. In TCRdb, the PCR reads were re-called with MiXCR into one record per CDR3 protein. The profile shows hundreds of thousands of distinct CDR3 sequences, approximately 11% of them singletons. This clonotype was picked up many times. Its antigen is undetermined. The specimen was PBMCs, collected before TCRalphabeta/CD19-depleted stem cell transplant. The sequence was obtained from a child under three years old with acute myeloid leukemia, due to receive a stem cell transplant.

The CDR3 DNA is TGTGCCACCAGCAGAGGGGTGGCAGACTACGAGCAGTACTTC. It specifies CATSRGVADYEQYF. The chain couples TRBV15 to TRBJ2-7; D uncertain. Germline V gene sequence: CDR1 LNHNV, CDR2 YYDKDF (reference sequence). V was trimmed by 1 base and J by 3 bases, leaving 10 bases between them. This CDR3 region has 14 residues.